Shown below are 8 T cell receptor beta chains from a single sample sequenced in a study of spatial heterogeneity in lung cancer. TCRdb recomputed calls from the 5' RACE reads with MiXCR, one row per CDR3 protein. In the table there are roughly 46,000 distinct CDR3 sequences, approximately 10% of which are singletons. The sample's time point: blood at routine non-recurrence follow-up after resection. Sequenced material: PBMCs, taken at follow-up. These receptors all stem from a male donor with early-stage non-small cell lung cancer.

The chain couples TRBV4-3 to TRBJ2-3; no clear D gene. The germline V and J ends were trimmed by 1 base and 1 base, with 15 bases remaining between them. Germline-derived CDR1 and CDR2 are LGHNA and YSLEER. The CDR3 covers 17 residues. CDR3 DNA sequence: TGCGCCAGCAGCCAAGGTCGAAGGTACCCCCGCACAGATACGCAGTATTTT. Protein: CASSQGRRYPRTDTQYF.

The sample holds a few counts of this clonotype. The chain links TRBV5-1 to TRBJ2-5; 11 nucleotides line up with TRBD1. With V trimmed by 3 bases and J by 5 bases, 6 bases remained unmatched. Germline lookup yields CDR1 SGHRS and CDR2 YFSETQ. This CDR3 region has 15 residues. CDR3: CASSSSGQGDETQYF. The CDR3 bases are TGCGCCAGCAGCTCGTCGGGACAGGGGGATGAGACCCAGTACTTC.

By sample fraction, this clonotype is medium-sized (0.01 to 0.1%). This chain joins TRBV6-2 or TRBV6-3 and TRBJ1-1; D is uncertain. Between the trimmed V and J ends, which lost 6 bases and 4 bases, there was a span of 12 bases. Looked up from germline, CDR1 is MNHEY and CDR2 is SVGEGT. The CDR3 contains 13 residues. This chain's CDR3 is CASSYQEGTEAFF. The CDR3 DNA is TGTGCCAGCAGCTATCAGGAGGGCACTGAAGCTTTCTTT.

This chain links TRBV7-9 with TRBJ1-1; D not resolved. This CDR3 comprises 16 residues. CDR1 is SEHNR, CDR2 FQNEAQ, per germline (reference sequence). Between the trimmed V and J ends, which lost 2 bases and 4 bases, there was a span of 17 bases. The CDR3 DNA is TGTGCCAGCAGCTTACCCCGGCGGGAGGCGGGCACTGAAGCTTTCTTT. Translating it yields CASSLPRREAGTEAFF.

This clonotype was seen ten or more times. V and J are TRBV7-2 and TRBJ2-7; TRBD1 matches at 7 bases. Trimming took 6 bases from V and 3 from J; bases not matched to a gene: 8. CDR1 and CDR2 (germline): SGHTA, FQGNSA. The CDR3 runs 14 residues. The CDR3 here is CASSMRAGGYEQYF. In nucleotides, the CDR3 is TGTGCCAGCAGTATGCGGGCAGGGGGCTACGAGCAGTACTTC.

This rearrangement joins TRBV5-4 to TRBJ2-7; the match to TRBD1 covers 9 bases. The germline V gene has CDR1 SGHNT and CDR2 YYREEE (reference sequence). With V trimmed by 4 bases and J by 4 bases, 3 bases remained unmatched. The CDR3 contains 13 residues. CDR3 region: CASSRDREYEQYF. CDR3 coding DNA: TGTGCCAGCAGCAGGGACAGGGAATACGAGCAGTACTTC.

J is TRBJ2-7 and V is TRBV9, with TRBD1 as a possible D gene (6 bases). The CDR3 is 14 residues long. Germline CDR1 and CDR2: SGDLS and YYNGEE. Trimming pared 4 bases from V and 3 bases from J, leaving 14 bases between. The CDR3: CASSNRDTYYEQYF. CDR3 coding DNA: TGTGCCAGCAGCAACCGGGACACCTACTACGAGCAGTACTTC.

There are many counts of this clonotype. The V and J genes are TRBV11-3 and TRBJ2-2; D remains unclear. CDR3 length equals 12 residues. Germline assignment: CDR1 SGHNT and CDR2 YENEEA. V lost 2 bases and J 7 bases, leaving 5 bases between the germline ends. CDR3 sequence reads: CASSLIRGELFF. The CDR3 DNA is TGTGCCAGCAGCTTAATACGCGGGGAGCTGTTTTTT. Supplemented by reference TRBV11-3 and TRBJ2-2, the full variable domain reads EAGVVQSPRYKIIEKKQPVAFWCNPISGHNTLYWYLQNLGQGPELLIRYENEEAVDDSQLPKDRFSAERLKGVDSTLKIQPAELGDSAVYLCASSLIRGELFFGEGSRLTVL.